Detailed here is one T cell receptor (beta chain). The germline gives CDR1 PRHDT, CDR2 FYEKMQ (reference sequence). The CDR3 totals 14 residues. With V trimmed by 3 bases and J by 5 bases, 6 bases remained unmatched. Only in-frame clones appear in the TCRdb table, and some are missing; sequencing was by immunoSEQ multiplex PCR. The table lists tens of thousands of clones, approximately 97% of them singletons, with 0.18% in the top ten. The data were taken from a study of technical replicates of blood from a handful of donors. This receptor was identified in a human donor in good health. V gene TRBV13 combines with J gene TRBJ2-5; TRBD2 aligns across 7 bases. The sequencing sample was made of T cells isolated from PBMCs. CDR3 sequence reads: CASSLPVGGETQYF. The CDR3 region has the DNA TGTGCCAGCAGCTTGCCCGTCGGGGGGGAGACCCAGTACTTC.